The TCR beta chain under discussion was sequenced for a study of blood T cells in healthy people across ages. Study overall: Template switching picked up about one barcoded beta molecule for each two T cells.

Trimming removed 5 bases at V and 2 bases at J, with 15 bases between. CDR3 length: 15 amino acids. The study recruited healthy Caucasian donors from Russia who were aged roughly 6 to 95. This clonotype was observed once. Its specificity is not known. A J-beta primer mix and a sample-barcoded 5' primer were used in a second PCR of roughly 6 to 12 cycles. MiXCR was run by TCRdb on the 5' RACE reads, yielding one entry per CDR3 protein. Among about 1 million distinct CDR3 sequences listed, around 45% were seen once. Points from the study as a whole: Samples with more naive T cells showed higher observed beta diversity. Observed TCR beta diversity per million T cells went down as age went up. This fall followed a roughly linear course with age.

Source material: blood. V gene TRBV12-3 or TRBV12-4 combines with J gene TRBJ2-5, with D perhaps TRBD1 (5 bases). The receptor was isolated from a woman in her sixties in good health. The CDR3: CASSPTGEPQETQYF. The CDR3 DNA reads as TGTGCCAGCAGTCCTACAGGTGAACCTCAAGAGACCCAGTACTTC.